The subject of this entry is one T cell receptor (beta chain). Its antigen is unknown. Base-call qualities are not available, and no considerably larger clone is one nucleotide away. The cohort comprised some 700 healthy bone marrow donors. At the time of sampling, all cohort members were nominally healthy, though unrecorded immune exposures were likely present. The donor was CMV seronegative and belonged to the group of 320 or so seronegative cohort members. A peripheral blood sample was collected from each donor, and TCR beta sequencing was performed on peripheral blood mononuclear cells. The Qiagen DNeasy Blood Extraction Kit was used to extract genomic DNA from the blood cell samples. To prepare the library, the immunoSEQ multiplex PCR assay was applied. The multiplex PCR relied on a mix of 60 forward primers for TCR Vbeta segments and 13 reverse primers for TCR Jbeta segments. The CDR3 region of rearranged TCR beta genes was amplified from genomic DNA by a multiplex PCR assay. The amplified TCR beta libraries were sequenced on the Illumina HiSeq System as 87-base-pair reads. Per the source publication's procedure: In a later analysis, tens of millions of unique TCR beta chains were counted across the roughly 610 repertoires, and approximately 9.9 million of these chains were shared by at least two donors. To remove PCR and sequencing errors, raw reads were error-corrected and collapsed into unique sequences using a nearest-neighbor algorithm that merged closely related sequences. CDR3 sequences were aligned to IMGT reference sequences to assign V, D and J gene segments. For a sequence to be retained, at least a six-nucleotide match to both a V gene segment and a J gene segment was required. A rearrangement was called productive if the CDR3 had no stop codons and remained in frame with V and J, and every other rearrangement was called non-productive. CDR3 was defined by IMGT convention, running from the second conserved V-encoded cysteine to the conserved J-encoded phenylalanine. The earlier analysis of fewer than 700 of the donors excluded sequences that lacked an unambiguous match to a single V gene segment. In an earlier analysis of 587 of the donors, V segments were called functional above 56.7% productive rearrangements and were called segregating when the between-donor standard deviation exceeded 5%. A statistical classification framework was developed to diagnose cytomegalovirus status using the catalog of TCR beta chain sequences. V and J gene assignment, in a later analysis, came from comparing TCR nucleotide sequences with IMGT/GENE-DB human TR gene sequences. In a later analysis, CDR3 sequences and most-parsimonious VDJ recombination scenarios were assigned using the TCRdist pipeline. In a later analysis, each TCR beta chain was defined by its CDR3 amino acid sequence together with its V-gene family, and reads without a unique V-gene family were excluded. As a way to deal with suspected cross-contamination and a sequencing artifact, a later analysis dropped nearly 600 nucleotide sequences that were highly shared and had low generation probability. For each public chain, a later analysis derived a clonal expansion index from normalized ranks of inferred template counts within each repertoire. In a later analysis, generation probabilities were computed with a VDJ recombination model fitted to out-of-frame rearrangements, and the resulting probabilities were checked against IGoR. In a later analysis, TCR-TCR, TCR-HLA and TCR-CMV co-occurrence was scored with hypergeometric tests, and a repertoire-size bias correction was applied to TCR pairs. False discovery rates were estimated in a later analysis by permuting HLA or CMV assignments 20 times. In a later analysis, co-occurring TCRs were grouped with DBSCAN, and TCRdist sequence similarity was added when clustering was performed within HLA-allele-positive subsets. Co-occurrence clustering excluded repertoires with fewer than 30,000 or more than 120,000 public chains, plus five with anomalous nucleotide sharing. The immuneACCESS repertoire file appears here via TCRdb, limited to in-frame rearrangements. These files lack a portion of the clones; in checked studies, under half of the deficit traces to unresolved V genes, and the cause of the others is not known. D and trimming were read from the DNA, whereas the V and J calls and clone size are those reported in that table. Here the sample has 210,000 or so clones; less than 80% occur a single time. The ten largest clonotypes hold 0.2% to 0.25% of the sample.

The CDR3, from cysteine to phenylalanine, totals 14 residues. Here the CDR3 DNA is all that survives: 42 bases in frame from base 1. The V and J ends are trimmed by 8 bases and 3 bases, leaving 16 bases between them. CDR1 LNHDA and CDR2 SQIVND are derived from the germline V gene (reference sequence). This specimen comes from a study of cytomegalovirus exposure and HLA in healthy donors (dated by TCRdb to the late 2010s). For the study in its entirety: An earlier analysis of some 620 of the donors reported 276 Gb of sequence data and 95 million to 130 million unique TCR beta sequences obtained from around 190 million T cells. Roughly 310 gigabases of sequencing data and roughly 90 million unique TCR sequences were included in an early release covering several hundred HLA-typed donors. The genetic ancestry cluster associated with self-reported Caucasian donors included around four fifths of the roughly 400 genotyped donors. The study aimed to test whether cataloging public T cell receptors could reveal signatures of past pathogen exposure. The study profiled the T cell repertoires of some 610 subjects by immunosequencing and related them to cytomegalovirus serostatus. Along with the approximately 650-subject first cohort, a separate validation cohort of 120 different subjects was used. The study combined high-throughput TCR immunosequencing, statistical association of individual TCRs with disease status, and machine learning to predict cytomegalovirus infection status. In a later analysis, previously published TCR beta repertoires from 550 to 750 donors were re-analyzed and high-resolution HLA genotyping was added so that TCR occurrence patterns could be studied. Rather than drawing on any new phenotypic data, the later analysis identified candidate immune exposures from TCR beta sequences and the way those sequences occurred across donors. An earlier analysis of several hundred of the donors applied high-throughput TCR beta sequencing to assess whether each TCR beta V gene segment acted as functional or pseudogenic. Alongside the repertoire data, information on donor age, sex, ethnicity and CMV serostatus was compiled. In a later genetic analysis, genome-wide SNP genotypes for about three fifths of the roughly 670 donors were used, and that subset was treated as a discovery cohort. Every repertoire in the discovery cohort had been generated on one and the same sequencing platform. Class I and class II HLA loci were covered by the typing at four-digit resolution. The number of donors typed differed by locus, with about 629-630 for A, B, C, DRB1 and DQB1, around 560 for DQA1, about 610 for DPA1, and over 400 for DPB1. Four to six DR-DQ haplotypes were handled as single units for association and clustering, since linkage in the cohort was strong. Across roughly 420 genotyped donors of the cohort, an average of roughly 230,000 unique TCR beta nucleotide sequences per donor were sequenced, and roughly 20% of those sequences were non-productive.

Study-wide findings and limitations: In vitro tests confirmed that a few of the cytomegalovirus-associated TCR beta chains recognize cytomegalovirus antigens. A later analysis associated around 16,000 TCR beta sequences with specific HLA alleles at a false discovery rate of 0.05. In an earlier analysis of more than 450 of the donors, most TCR beta V segments were observed in productive rearrangements about 87% or about 30% of the time, broadly matching IMGT annotations. Strong co-occurrence of HLA alleles, especially DR and DQ, made assigning TCR associations to individual alleles difficult. In a later analysis, TCR association rates were found to vary across HLA loci, with the most associated TCRs seen for DRB1 alleles and the fewest for HLA-C alleles. In both the original and validation cohorts, the classifier was reported to diagnose cytomegalovirus status with high specificity and sensitivity. HLA typing was unavailable for some donors at each locus, so association tests used only the typed subset. Some IMGT-functional V segments, including TRBV6-2 and TRBV6-3, could not be distinguished by the 87-base-pair reads and were therefore excluded. According to a later genetic analysis, donors in an Asian-associated ancestry cluster had fewer N-insertions in productive TCRs than the approximately 670-donor mean. In a later genetic analysis, a missense DCLRE1C variant was associated with V-gene and J-gene trimming of TCR beta chains, and the association was replicated in an independent cohort. A further reported finding was that TCR beta sequences accurately predicted the HLA-A and HLA-B alleles for most subjects in the first cohort. A later analysis reported that several top co-occurrence clusters appeared linked to parvovirus B19, influenza, CMV and Epstein-Barr virus. The study gave a list of some 150 TCR beta chains associated with cytomegalovirus. Because counts were too low, about 15 rarely observed V segments, including chromosome 9 orphons, were left out of the earlier analysis of 587 of the donors. In a later analysis, most CMV-associated TCR beta chains were found to appear HLA-restricted, with HLA associations seemingly driven largely by CMV exposure. Correlated functional status among segregating V segments might reflect linkage disequilibrium, but an unknown experimental factor could not be ruled out. The sequencing pipeline was judged likely to have produced a cluster of highly shared sequence variants as a technical artifact. CMV serostatus was the only immune exposure information available for the cohort. Across donors, most TCR sequences were observed very rarely, whereas some public TCRs were present in many individuals. This cohort had only TCR beta chains sequenced, and the lack of alpha or paired-chain data limited which features could be detected. According to the authors, the approach could potentially be generalized to other disease states and immunological phenotypes. Compared with equally common non-associated chains, HLA-associated TCR beta chains in a later analysis were more clonally expanded and had lower generation probabilities. Presence/absence analyses assumed roughly uniform sequencing depth across donors, an assumption that may not hold.

The receptor was derived from a girl aged 2-10 years in good health and CMV-seronegative. The chain is made from TRBV19 and TRBJ1-1, and possibly TRBD1, on 5 matching bases. Sequencing input: PBMCs. Here the CDR3 is given as CASLAGGGDTEAFF. The sequence in DNA is TGTGCCAGTTTGGCGGGCGGGGGAGACACTGAAGCTTTCTTT.